The 22 T cell receptor beta chains presented below share a single source sample, sequenced in a study of T cell responses to AZD1222 COVID-19 vaccine. Assay used: immunoSEQ multiplex PCR; TCRdb lists only in-frame clones, some missing. The data contain about 140,000 clones, roughly 92% of them singletons. The material was peripheral blood, obtained on day 0 of AZD1222 vaccination. The receptor source for this set is an adult in good health.

This chain connects TRBV7-9 to TRBJ2-7; 8 bases map to TRBD1. CDR1 and CDR2 from the germline V gene are SEHNR and FQNEAQ (reference sequence). This CDR3 is built from 16 residues. V shed 5 bases and J 2 bases; nucleotides not matched to a gene: 11. CDR3 protein: CASSNLPQDRAYEQYF. In nucleotides, the CDR3 is TGTGCCAGCAGCAACTTACCTCAGGACAGGGCCTACGAGCAGTACTTC.

For the CDR3, the DNA is TGTGCCAGCAGTCGTGTCAAAGATACGCAGTATTTT. Protein product: CASSRVKDTQYF. The chain carries TRBV28 and TRBJ2-3, with D unclear. Germline V CDR1 and CDR2: MDHEN, SYDVKM. CDR3 length: 12 residues. The germline V and J ends were trimmed by 5 bases and 5 bases, with 8 bases remaining between them.

This chain links TRBV15 with TRBJ2-5; 7 bases are a match to TRBD2. The CDR3 is 14 residues long. V dropped 5 bases and J dropped 2; count of bases not matched to a gene: 5. The germline CDR1 and CDR2 sequences are LNHNV and YYDKDF (reference sequence). The CDR3 is CATSEWTSQETQYF. The CDR3, as DNA: TGTGCCACCAGCGAGTGGACTAGTCAAGAGACCCAGTACTTC.

The chain joins TRBV5-1 to TRBJ1-2; TRBD1 matches at 7 bases. Germline values: CDR1 SGHRS, CDR2 YFSETQ. The V and J ends lost 2 bases and 4 bases, in that order; junction bases with no gene match: 5. The CDR3 runs 14 residues. CDR3 sequence reads: CASSLITGAYGYTF. CDR3 nucleotide sequence: TGCGCCAGCAGCTTAATTACAGGGGCCTATGGCTACACCTTC.

J is TRBJ1-1 and V is TRBV27; possibly TRBD1 for D (5 bases). V was clipped by 5 bases and J by 5 bases, with 12 bases between them. The CDR3 has 13 amino acids. Germline V gene sequence: CDR1 MNHEY, CDR2 SMNVEV (reference sequence). CDR3 protein: CASSPGGGTEAFF. As DNA, the CDR3 is TGTGCCAGCAGTCCCGGGGGGGGGACTGAAGCTTTCTTT.

The CDR3 nucleotides read TGTGCCAGCAGCCAAGTAACGGGACAGCCACACAATGAGCAGTTCTTC. Its protein is CASSQVTGQPHNEQFF. The gene calls are TRBV4-2 and TRBJ2-1; 7 nucleotides line up with TRBD1. Germline V CDR1 and CDR2: LGHNA, YNFKEQ. V shed 1 base and J 5 bases; nucleotides not matched to a gene: 8. This CDR3 is built from 16 residues.

The table lists this clone with a count of one. The CDR3 spells CASSDTGWYSNQPQHF. CDR3 DNA sequence: TGTGCCAGCAGTGACACAGGATGGTATAGCAATCAGCCCCAGCATTTT. The chain joins TRBV6-1 to TRBJ1-5, with D possibly being TRBD1 (5 bases). The ends were cut back, 3 bases at V and 0 bases at J, with 12 bases in the middle. The germline V gene has CDR1 MNHNS and CDR2 SASEGT. The CDR3 runs 16 residues.

This sequence joins TRBV5-1 and TRBJ1-2; D gene unclear. Germline-derived CDR1 and CDR2 are SGHRS and YFSETQ. Trimming removed 4 bases at V and 8 bases at J, with 18 bases between. The CDR3 sequence is 14 residues long. The DNA for the CDR3 is TGCGCCAGCAGCCCCGACCCGGGTTCGGGGGGCTACACCTTC. It translates to CASSPDPGSGGYTF.

The chain links TRBV7-2 to TRBJ2-5; D is possibly TRBD2 (5 bases). Looked up from germline, CDR1 is SGHTA and CDR2 is FQGNSA. The CDR3 runs to 14 residues. V lost 1 base and J lost 7, with 13 bases in between. The CDR3 reads CASSLERGYGTQYF. In nucleotides, the CDR3 is TGTGCCAGCAGCTTAGAACGGGGTTATGGGACCCAGTACTTC.

The J gene is TRBJ1-1, the V gene TRBV19; no firm D call. The ends were cut back, 8 bases at V and 0 bases at J, with 7 bases in the middle. CDR1 LNHDA and CDR2 SQIVND come from the germline V gene (reference sequence). CDR3 length: 12 residues. The CDR3 protein is CASSEMNTEAFF. For the CDR3, the DNA is TGTGCCAGTTCGGAAATGAACACTGAAGCTTTCTTT.

As DNA, the CDR3 is TGTGCCAGCAGTTGGGCGGGAGCGGACCCTTACAATGAGCAGTTCTTC. Encoded protein: CASSWAGADPYNEQFF. This chain connects TRBV6-2 or TRBV6-3 to TRBJ2-1; 7 bases agree with TRBD2. This CDR3 is built from 16 residues. The germline V gene encodes CDR1 MNHEY and CDR2 SVGEGT. With V trimmed by 4 bases and J by 4 bases, 10 bases remained unmatched.

The chain joins TRBV3-1 (or the pseudogene TRBV3-2) to TRBJ1-2; a weak D match, TRBD1 (5 bases). V dropped 0 bases and J dropped 10 bases, with 18 bases sitting between them. The CDR3 sequence is 15 residues long. Germline V gives CDR1 LGHDT, CDR2 YNNKEL (reference sequence). The CDR3 reads CASSQDWGRLVDYTF. The CDR3, as DNA: TGTGCCAGCAGCCAAGATTGGGGCAGGTTGGTGGACTACACCTTC.

The rearrangement joins TRBV5-1 to TRBJ2-5; a possible D gene is TRBD1 (6 bases). Looked up from germline, CDR1 is SGHRS and CDR2 is YFSETQ. The germline V and J ends were trimmed by 0 bases and 5 bases, with 11 bases remaining between them. The CDR3 extends over 14 amino acids. CDR3 nucleotides: TGCGCCAGCAGCTTGGACAGGGTCGGCGAGACCCAGTACTTC. Translated, it gives CASSLDRVGETQYF. Full variable domain (remainder filled in from reference TRBV5-1 and TRBJ2-5): KAGVTQTPRYLIKTRGQQVTLSCSPISGHRSVSWYQQTPGQGLQFLFEYFSETQRNKGNFPGRFSGRQFSNSRSEMNVSTLELGDSALYLCASSLDRVGETQYFGPGTRLLVL.

CDR3 protein: CASSLAQPYHEQYF. The CDR3 bases are TGTGCCAGCAGCTTAGCACAGCCATACCACGAGCAGTACTTC. The rearrangement links TRBV11-2 to TRBJ2-7, with unresolved D. Between the trimmed V and J ends, which lost 1 base and 5 bases, there was a span of 12 bases. Germline loops: CDR1 SGHAT, CDR2 FQNNGV. The CDR3 is 14 residues long.

The chain joins TRBV11-2 to TRBJ2-5; TRBD2 matches at 13 bases. Germline V gene sequence: CDR1 SGHAT, CDR2 FQNNGV. J lost 5 bases, V lost 5 bases, and 8 bases had no gene match. The CDR3 extends over 16 amino acids. This CDR3 reads CASSGLAGDRRETQYF. For the CDR3, the DNA is TGTGCCAGCAGCGGACTAGCGGGAGATCGGCGGGAGACCCAGTACTTC.

The chain employs TRBV27 and TRBJ2-3, with 15 bases matching TRBD2. V lost 4 bases and J lost 4; bases outside the gene matches: 9. There are 18 residues in the CDR3. CDR1 MNHEY and CDR2 SMNVEV come from the germline V gene (reference sequence). This CDR3 is CASSSTGLAGGLADTQYF. DNA for the CDR3: TGTGCCAGCAGTTCCACCGGACTAGCGGGAGGGTTGGCAGATACGCAGTATTTT.

The rearrangement links TRBV4-2 to TRBJ2-7; D is ambiguous. CDR1 is LGHNA and CDR2 is YNFKEQ in the germline V gene. Trimming cost V 6 bases and J 2 bases, with 20 bases left between them. The CDR3 extends over 16 amino acids. The CDR3 nucleotides read TGTGCCAGCAGTTCAGCAGCAGGCCCCCCGACCTACGAGCAGTACTTC. Translated: CASSSAAGPPTYEQYF.

V usage is TRBV5-8 and J usage is TRBJ2-1, with D uncertain. Between the trimmed V and J ends, which lost 2 bases and 7 bases, there was a span of 10 bases. This CDR3 is 13 amino acids long. Germline CDR1 is SGHTS and CDR2 is YDEGEE. The CDR3 DNA is TGTGCCAGCAGCTTCCGGGTACGAAATGAGCAGTTCTTC. This encodes CASSFRVRNEQFF.

This clone was observed a few times. The rearrangement links TRBV4-1 to TRBJ2-1; the D gene is possibly TRBD1 (6 bases). This CDR3 spans 16 amino acids. CDR1 and CDR2 from the germline V gene are MGHRA and YSYEKL. Trimming left V 4 bases short and J 4 bases short, with 17 bases between. CDR3 DNA: TGCGCCAGCAGCCCCAGCACGGGGACAACATACAATGAGCAGTTCTTC. Amino acids: CASSPSTGTTYNEQFF.

The chain carries TRBV5-4 and TRBJ2-3; 10 positions agree with TRBD2. Germline CDR1 and CDR2: SGHNT and YYREEE (reference sequence). The trim removed 0 bases at V and 3 bases at J, leaving 1 base unmatched. The CDR3 has 15 residues. In DNA form, the CDR3 reads TGTGCCAGCAGCTTGGAACTAGCGGGAACAGATACGCAGTATTTT. It encodes CASSLELAGTDTQYF.

V usage is TRBV27 and J usage is TRBJ2-1, with TRBD2 identical over 13 bases. This CDR3 comprises 18 residues. Germline lookup yields CDR1 MNHEY and CDR2 SMNVEV (reference sequence). Unmatched junction bases numbered 11, after V lost 5 bases and J lost 4 bases. DNA of the CDR3: TGTGCCAGCAGTCTAGAGAGGACTAGCGGGGGATTATACAATGAGCAGTTCTTC. Translating it yields CASSLERTSGGLYNEQFF.

The V gene is TRBV5-6, the J gene TRBJ2-3; 10 bases agree with TRBD2. The CDR3 loop spans 15 amino acids. The germline CDR1 and CDR2 sequences are SGHDT and YYEEEE. With 5 bases clipped from V and 0 bases from J, the junction kept 3 bases outside the gene matches. The CDR3 DNA reads TGTGCCAGCAGGATTAGCGGGAGGAGCACAGATACGCAGTATTTT. Protein sequence: CASRISGRSTDTQYF. Filled out from reference TRBV5-6 and TRBJ2-3, the complete variable domain reads DAGVTQSPTHLIKTRGQQVTLRCSPKSGHDTVSWYQQALGQGPQFIFQYYEEEERQRGNFPDRFSGHQFPNYSSELNVNALLLGDSALYLCASRISGRSTDTQYFGPGTRLTVL.